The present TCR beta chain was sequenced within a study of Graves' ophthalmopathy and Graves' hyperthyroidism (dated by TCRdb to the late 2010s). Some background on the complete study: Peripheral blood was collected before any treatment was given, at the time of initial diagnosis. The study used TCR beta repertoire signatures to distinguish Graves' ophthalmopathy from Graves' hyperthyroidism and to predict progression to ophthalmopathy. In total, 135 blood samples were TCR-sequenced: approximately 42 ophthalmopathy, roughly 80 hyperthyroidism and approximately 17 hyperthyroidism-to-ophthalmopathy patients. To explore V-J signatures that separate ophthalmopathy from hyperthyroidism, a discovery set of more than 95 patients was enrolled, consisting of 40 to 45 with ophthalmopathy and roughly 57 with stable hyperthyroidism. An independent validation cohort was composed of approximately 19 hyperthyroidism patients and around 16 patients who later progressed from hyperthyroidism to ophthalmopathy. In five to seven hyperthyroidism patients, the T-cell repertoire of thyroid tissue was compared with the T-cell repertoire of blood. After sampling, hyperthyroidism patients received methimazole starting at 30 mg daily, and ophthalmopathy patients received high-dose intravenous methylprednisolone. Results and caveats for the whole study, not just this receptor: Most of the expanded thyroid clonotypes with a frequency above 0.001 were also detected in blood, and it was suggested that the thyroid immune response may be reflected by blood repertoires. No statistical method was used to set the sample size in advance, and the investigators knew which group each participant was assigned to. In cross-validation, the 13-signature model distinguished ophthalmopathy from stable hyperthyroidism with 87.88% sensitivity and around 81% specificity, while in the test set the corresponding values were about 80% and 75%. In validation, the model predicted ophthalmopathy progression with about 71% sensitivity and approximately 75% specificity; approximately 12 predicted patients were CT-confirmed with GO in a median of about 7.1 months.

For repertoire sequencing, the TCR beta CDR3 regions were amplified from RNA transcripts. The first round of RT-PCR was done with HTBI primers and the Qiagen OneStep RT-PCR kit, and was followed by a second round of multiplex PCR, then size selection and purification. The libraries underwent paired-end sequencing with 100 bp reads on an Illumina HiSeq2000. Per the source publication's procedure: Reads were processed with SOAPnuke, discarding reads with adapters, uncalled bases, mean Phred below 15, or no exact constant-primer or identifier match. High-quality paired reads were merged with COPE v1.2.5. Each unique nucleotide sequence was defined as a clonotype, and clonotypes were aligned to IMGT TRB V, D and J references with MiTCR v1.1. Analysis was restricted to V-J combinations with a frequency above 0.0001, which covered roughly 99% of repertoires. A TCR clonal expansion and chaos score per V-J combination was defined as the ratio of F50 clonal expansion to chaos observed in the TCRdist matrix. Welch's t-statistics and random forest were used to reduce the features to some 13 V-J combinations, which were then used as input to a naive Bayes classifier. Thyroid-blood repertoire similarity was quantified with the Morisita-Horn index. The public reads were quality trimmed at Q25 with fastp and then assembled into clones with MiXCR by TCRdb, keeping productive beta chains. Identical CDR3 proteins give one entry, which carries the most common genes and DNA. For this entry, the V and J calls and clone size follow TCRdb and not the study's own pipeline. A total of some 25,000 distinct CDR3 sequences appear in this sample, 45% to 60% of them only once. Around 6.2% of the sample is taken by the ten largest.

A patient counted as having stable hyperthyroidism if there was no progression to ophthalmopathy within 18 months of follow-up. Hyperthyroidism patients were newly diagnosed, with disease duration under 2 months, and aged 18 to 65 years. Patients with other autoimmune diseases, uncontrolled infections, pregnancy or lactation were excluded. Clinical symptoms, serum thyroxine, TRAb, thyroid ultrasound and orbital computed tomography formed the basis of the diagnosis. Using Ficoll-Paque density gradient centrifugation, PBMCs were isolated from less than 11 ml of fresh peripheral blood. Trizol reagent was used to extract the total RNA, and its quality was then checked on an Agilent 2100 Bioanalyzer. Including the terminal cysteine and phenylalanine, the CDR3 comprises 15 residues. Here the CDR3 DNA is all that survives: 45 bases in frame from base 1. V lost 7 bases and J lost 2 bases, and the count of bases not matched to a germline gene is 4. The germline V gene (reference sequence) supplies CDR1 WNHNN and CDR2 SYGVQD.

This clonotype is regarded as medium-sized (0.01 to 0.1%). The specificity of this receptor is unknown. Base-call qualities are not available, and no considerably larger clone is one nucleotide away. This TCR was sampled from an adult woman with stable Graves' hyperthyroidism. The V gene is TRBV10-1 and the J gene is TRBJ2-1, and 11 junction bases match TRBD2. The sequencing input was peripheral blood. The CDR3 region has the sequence CASKGTSGAYNEQFF. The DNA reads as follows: TGCGCCAGCAAGGGGACTAGCGGAGCCTACAATGAGCAGTTCTTC.